Below are 5 T cell receptor beta chains sequenced from a single sample in a study of T cells in Graves' hyperthyroidism and ophthalmopathy (dated by TCRdb to about 2019). The library was produced with multiplex PCR. The instrument given in TCRdb is Illumina HiSeq 2000. Amplification of TCR beta CDR3 regions was carried out from RNA transcripts. The TCR CDR3 was subjected to a first round of RT-PCR using the HTBI primer set and the Qiagen OneStep RT-PCR kit. TCRdb reworked the public reads: Q25 trimming with fastp, MiXCR clone assembly, productive beta chains retained. A single entry per CDR3 protein holds the most common genes and DNA from its merged rows. A total of fewer than 350,000 distinct CDR3 sequences appear in this sample, less than 20% of them only once. The ten largest make up roughly 16% of the sample. Sequenced sample: blood. The receptor source for this set is a middle-aged woman with Graves' ophthalmopathy.

This clonotype was found a few times. The rearrangement joins TRBV19 to TRBJ1-1; D gene unclear. CDR1 LNHDA and CDR2 SQIVND come from the germline V gene (reference sequence). Trimming removed 7 bases from V and 2 bases from J, with 11 bases in between. The CDR3 extends over 13 amino acids. In DNA, the CDR3 is TGTGCCAGTATAGATAGGCCAAACACTGAAGCTTTCTTT. This codes for CASIDRPNTEAFF.

This clonotype was observed at least ten times. The rearrangement links TRBV27 to TRBJ2-6; no firm D call. CDR3 length: 14 residues. The ends were cut back, 6 bases at V and 0 bases at J, with 6 bases in the middle. Germline loops: CDR1 MNHEY, CDR2 SMNVEV (reference sequence). The CDR3 reads CASSQDSGANVLTF. The DNA of the CDR3 is TGTGCCAGCAGCCAAGACTCTGGGGCCAACGTCCTGACTTTC.

The chain has TRBV9 and TRBJ1-1; 7 nucleotides match TRBD1. After removal of 3 bases from V and 0 bases from J, the junction contained 8 bases not matched to a gene. The germline V gene has CDR1 SGDLS and CDR2 YYNGEE. The length of the CDR3 is 16 residues. The DNA for the CDR3 is TGTGCCAGCAGCGACTCACCGGGACAGATGAACACTGAAGCTTTCTTT. The encoded protein is CASSDSPGQMNTEAFF.

This clonotype was counted a few times. The rearrangement uses TRBV5-1 and TRBJ2-7, with a tentative D call TRBD2 (6 bases). V lost 7 bases and J 6 bases, leaving 29 bases between the germline ends. CDR1 and CDR2 (germline): SGHRS, YFSETQ. The CDR3 spans 17 residues. The CDR3, as DNA: TGCGCCAGCGGACTGGGGGGTAACTTCCCGGCCGGGCTCGAGCAGTACTTC. Amino acid sequence: CASGLGGNFPAGLEQYF.

This clonotype has at least ten counts. The chain employs TRBV6-5 and TRBJ2-5; 7 bases line up with TRBD1. CDR3 size: 15 residues. Per germline, CDR1 MNHEY and CDR2 SVGAGI. V lost 4 bases and J lost 4; bases outside the gene matches: 9. This chain's CDR3 is CASSSTGLLGETQYF. The DNA of the CDR3 is TGTGCCAGCAGTTCGACAGGGCTGTTGGGAGAGACCCAGTACTTC.